The rows below give T cell receptor beta chains drawn from one sample of a study of naive CD8 T cells in extremely preterm neonates. Produced via immunoSEQ multiplex PCR; TCRdb's table is partial and in-frame only. The table lists approximately 6,000 clones, about 98% of them singletons, with less than 1.5% in the top ten. Sequenced: naive CD8+ T cells from blood. The source is a human donor in good health. The CDR3 runs from the conserved cysteine through the conserved F or W. Fields, in order: clone size, V gene, J gene, D gene, CDR3 protein, CDR3 DNA. The D gene is left open where the match is weak. Some rows have no size entry. The others give once, few or many, or a class for an expanded clone.

clone size: NA
V gene: TRBV29-1
J gene: TRBJ2-1
D gene: NA
CDR3 protein: CSVELRRRNEQFF
CDR3 DNA: TGCAGCGTTGAACTAAGGAGACGGAATGAGCAGTTCTTC

clone size: NA
V gene: TRBV5-4
J gene: TRBJ1-3
D gene: TRBD1
CDR3 protein: CASSDGQAGNTIYF
CDR3 DNA: TGTGCCAGCAGCGACGGACAGGCGGGAAACACCATATATTTT

clone size: NA
V gene: TRBV27
J gene: TRBJ1-2
D gene: NA
CDR3 protein: CASSLIPGLGDYGYTF
CDR3 DNA: TGTGCCAGCAGTTTAATCCCGGGTTTAGGGGACTATGGCTACACCTTC

clone size: NA
V gene: TRBV4-2
J gene: TRBJ1-2
D gene: NA
CDR3 protein: CASSQDIREVGEYGYTF
CDR3 DNA: TGTGCCAGCAGCCAAGATATCCGTGAGGTGGGAGAGTATGGCTACACCTTC

clone size: NA
V gene: TRBV5-1
J gene: TRBJ2-1
D gene: TRBD2
CDR3 protein: CASSAGASGLDEQFF
CDR3 DNA: TGCGCCAGCAGCGCCGGGGCTAGCGGCTTAGATGAGCAGTTCTTC

clone size: NA
V gene: TRBV29-1
J gene: TRBJ2-1
D gene: NA
CDR3 protein: CSGRLHNEQFF
CDR3 DNA: TGCAGCGGACGACTGCACAATGAGCAGTTCTTC

clone size: NA
V gene: TRBV27
J gene: TRBJ1-2
D gene: TRBD1
CDR3 protein: CASSSSGQVVTYGYTF
CDR3 DNA: TGTGCCAGCAGTTCCTCGGGACAGGTGGTGACCTATGGCTACACCTTC

clone size: NA
V gene: TRBV28
J gene: TRBJ2-7
D gene: TRBD1
CDR3 protein: CASSDRDSPYEQYF
CDR3 DNA: TGTGCCAGCAGTGACCGGGACAGTCCCTACGAGCAGTACTTC

clone size: NA
V gene: TRBV7-3
J gene: TRBJ1-3
D gene: NA
CDR3 protein: CASSLVAGNTIYF
CDR3 DNA: TGTGCCAGCAGCTTAGTAGCTGGAAACACCATATATTTT

clone size: NA
V gene: TRBV6-1
J gene: TRBJ1-5
D gene: NA
CDR3 protein: CASGEWTDNQPQHF
CDR3 DNA: TGTGCCAGCGGTGAGTGGACAGACAATCAGCCCCAGCATTTT

clone size: NA
V gene: TRBV11-3
J gene: TRBJ2-2
D gene: TRBD2
CDR3 protein: CASSSGLAGVVNTGELFF
CDR3 DNA: TGTGCCAGCAGCTCGGGACTAGCGGGTGTCGTGAACACCGGGGAGCTGTTTTTT

clone size: NA
V gene: TRBV10-2
J gene: TRBJ2-3
D gene: NA
CDR3 protein: CASTNRGGPSTDTQYF
CDR3 DNA: TGCGCCAGCACGAACAGGGGAGGCCCTAGCACAGATACGCAGTATTTT

clone size: NA
V gene: TRBV28
J gene: TRBJ1-3
D gene: NA
CDR3 protein: CASTQDMTSGNTIYF
CDR3 DNA: TGTGCCAGCACCCAGGACATGACCTCTGGAAACACCATATATTTT

clone size: NA
V gene: TRBV10-3
J gene: TRBJ1-1
D gene: TRBD1
CDR3 protein: CAISELDRANTEAFF
CDR3 DNA: TGTGCCATCAGTGAGCTGGACAGGGCTAACACTGAAGCTTTCTTT

clone size: once
V gene: TRBV28
J gene: TRBJ2-7
D gene: TRBD2
CDR3 protein: CASSPGLAGAYEQYF
CDR3 DNA: TGTGCCAGCAGCCCGGGACTAGCGGGTGCTTACGAGCAGTACTTC

clone size: NA
V gene: TRBV28
J gene: TRBJ2-7
D gene: TRBD1
CDR3 protein: CASSWRSGGSYEQYF
CDR3 DNA: TGTGCCAGCAGTTGGCGGTCAGGGGGTTCCTACGAGCAGTACTTC

clone size: once
V gene: TRBV2
J gene: TRBJ1-5
D gene: NA
CDR3 protein: CASSVQDSLYSNQPQHF
CDR3 DNA: TGTGCCAGCAGTGTCCAGGACAGCCTATATAGCAATCAGCCCCAGCATTTT

clone size: NA
V gene: TRBV28
J gene: TRBJ2-3
D gene: TRBD2
CDR3 protein: CASVPGLADYLYTDTQYF
CDR3 DNA: TGTGCCAGCGTTCCGGGACTAGCGGACTACCTATACACAGATACGCAGTATTTT

clone size: NA
V gene: TRBV11-2
J gene: TRBJ1-1
D gene: NA
CDR3 protein: CASSGGNTEAFF
CDR3 DNA: TGTGCCAGCAGCGGAGGGAACACTGAAGCTTTCTTT

clone size: NA
V gene: TRBV7-9
J gene: TRBJ2-2
D gene: NA
CDR3 protein: CASSFDRITGELFF
CDR3 DNA: TGTGCCAGCAGCTTTGACAGGATAACCGGGGAGCTGTTTTTT

clone size: NA
V gene: TRBV28
J gene: TRBJ2-3
D gene: TRBD2
CDR3 protein: CASSLSLAGKTSTQYF
CDR3 DNA: TGTGCCAGCAGTTTAAGCCTAGCGGGAAAAACCAGTACGCAGTATTTT

clone size: NA
V gene: TRBV28
J gene: TRBJ1-3
D gene: NA
CDR3 protein: CASSFRTAGNTIYF
CDR3 DNA: TGTGCCAGCAGTTTTCGAACAGCTGGAAACACCATATATTTT

clone size: NA
V gene: TRBV27
J gene: TRBJ2-5
D gene: NA
CDR3 protein: CASSPGAETQYF
CDR3 DNA: TGTGCCAGCTCTCCTGGGGCGGAGACCCAGTACTTC

clone size: NA
V gene: TRBV5-4
J gene: TRBJ2-7
D gene: TRBD2
CDR3 protein: CASSLEGRAGDEQYF
CDR3 DNA: TGTGCCAGCAGCTTGGAGGGGAGGGCCGGTGACGAGCAGTACTTC

clone size: NA
V gene: TRBV28
J gene: TRBJ1-5
D gene: NA
CDR3 protein: CASRRLENRNQPQHF
CDR3 DNA: TGTGCCAGCAGAAGACTAGAAAACAGAAATCAGCCCCAGCATTTT

clone size: NA
V gene: TRBV4-2
J gene: TRBJ1-1
D gene: NA
CDR3 protein: CASSQVGDYGDTEAFF
CDR3 DNA: TGTGCCAGCAGCCAAGTGGGGGACTACGGCGACACTGAAGCTTTCTTT

clone size: NA
V gene: TRBV6-5
J gene: TRBJ2-7
D gene: TRBD2
CDR3 protein: CASTLRAGGDYEQYF
CDR3 DNA: TGTGCCAGCACGCTCCGAGCGGGAGGAGATTACGAGCAGTACTTC

clone size: NA
V gene: TRBV9
J gene: TRBJ2-1
D gene: NA
CDR3 protein: CASSSGTDEQFF
CDR3 DNA: TGTGCCAGCAGCTCCGGTACAGATGAGCAGTTCTTC

clone size: NA
V gene: TRBV5-1
J gene: TRBJ1-2
D gene: TRBD1
CDR3 protein: CASRTGGYGYTF
CDR3 DNA: TGCGCCAGCAGGACAGGGGGCTATGGCTACACCTTC

clone size: NA
V gene: TRBV6-5
J gene: TRBJ2-2
D gene: TRBD1
CDR3 protein: CASIGRGRTGELFF
CDR3 DNA: TGTGCCAGCATCGGCAGGGGGCGGACCGGGGAGCTGTTTTTT

clone size: NA
V gene: TRBV10-2
J gene: TRBJ2-1
D gene: TRBD2
CDR3 protein: CASRTLAGGHNEQFF
CDR3 DNA: TGCGCCAGCAGGACCCTAGCGGGAGGCCACAATGAGCAGTTCTTC

clone size: NA
V gene: TRBV5-1
J gene: TRBJ2-1
D gene: TRBD2
CDR3 protein: CASSLASGGWDNEQFF
CDR3 DNA: TGCGCCAGCAGCTTGGCCTCGGGAGGCTGGGACAATGAGCAGTTCTTC

clone size: NA
V gene: TRBV5-6
J gene: TRBJ2-1
D gene: TRBD2
CDR3 protein: CASSSGLAGFFNEQFF
CDR3 DNA: TGTGCCAGCAGCTCGGGACTAGCGGGTTTCTTCAATGAGCAGTTCTTC

clone size: NA
V gene: TRBV7-8
J gene: TRBJ2-7
D gene: TRBD2
CDR3 protein: CASSLLGLAGPYEQYF
CDR3 DNA: TGTGCCAGCAGCCTACTTGGACTAGCGGGCCCCTACGAGCAGTACTTC

clone size: NA
V gene: TRBV7-9
J gene: TRBJ2-5
D gene: TRBD1
CDR3 protein: CASSSQTGGIRETQYF
CDR3 DNA: TGTGCCAGCAGCTCCCAGACAGGGGGGATAAGAGAGACCCAGTACTTC

clone size: NA
V gene: TRBV7-9
J gene: TRBJ2-3
D gene: TRBD2
CDR3 protein: CASSPGGAPDTQYF
CDR3 DNA: TGTGCCAGCAGCCCGGGGGGTGCTCCAGATACGCAGTATTTT

clone size: NA
V gene: TRBV28
J gene: TRBJ2-5
D gene: TRBD2
CDR3 protein: CASSLGLAGGLETQYF
CDR3 DNA: TGTGCCAGCAGCCTAGGACTAGCGGGAGGGCTTGAGACCCAGTACTTC

clone size: NA
V gene: TRBV27
J gene: TRBJ2-7
D gene: TRBD1
CDR3 protein: CASSDRGHKRVYEQYF
CDR3 DNA: TGTGCCAGCAGTGACAGGGGGCATAAGCGGGTTTACGAGCAGTACTTC

clone size: NA
V gene: TRBV5-4
J gene: TRBJ2-6
D gene: TRBD2
CDR3 protein: CASSFLAGSGANVLTF
CDR3 DNA: TGTGCCAGCAGCTTTTTAGCGGGCTCTGGGGCCAACGTCCTGACTTTC

clone size: NA
V gene: TRBV5-1
J gene: TRBJ2-1
D gene: NA
CDR3 protein: CASSLAVNEQFF
CDR3 DNA: TGCGCCAGCAGCTTAGCGGTCAATGAGCAGTTCTTC

clone size: NA
V gene: TRBV27
J gene: TRBJ2-7
D gene: TRBD2
CDR3 protein: CASSLSGRSYEQYF
CDR3 DNA: TGTGCCAGCAGTTTAAGCGGGAGATCATACGAGCAGTACTTC

clone size: NA
V gene: TRBV7-9
J gene: TRBJ1-4
D gene: TRBD1
CDR3 protein: CASSIETRDRSEKLFF
CDR3 DNA: TGTGCCAGCAGCATAGAAACCCGGGACAGGAGTGAAAAACTGTTTTTT

clone size: NA
V gene: TRBV19
J gene: TRBJ2-7
D gene: NA
CDR3 protein: CASSADSYEQYF
CDR3 DNA: TGTGCCAGTAGTGCGGACAGCTACGAGCAGTACTTC

clone size: NA
V gene: TRBV5-1
J gene: TRBJ2-1
D gene: NA
CDR3 protein: CASSFTDNEQFF
CDR3 DNA: TGCGCCAGCAGCTTCACAGACAATGAGCAGTTCTTC

clone size: NA
V gene: TRBV6-5
J gene: TRBJ2-7
D gene: NA
CDR3 protein: CASSYEDSSYEQYF
CDR3 DNA: TGTGCCAGCAGTTACGAGGACAGTTCCTACGAGCAGTACTTC

clone size: NA
V gene: TRBV2
J gene: TRBJ2-4
D gene: NA
CDR3 protein: CASREDLAKNIQYF
CDR3 DNA: TGTGCCAGCAGGGAGGACTTAGCCAAAAACATTCAGTACTTC

clone size: NA
V gene: TRBV5-6
J gene: TRBJ2-7
D gene: TRBD1
CDR3 protein: CASRLDREYEQYF
CDR3 DNA: TGTGCCAGCCGATTGGACAGGGAATACGAGCAGTACTTC

clone size: once
V gene: TRBV6-5
J gene: TRBJ2-5
D gene: NA
CDR3 protein: CASRPPGETQYF
CDR3 DNA: TGTGCCAGCAGACCGCCCGGGGAGACCCAGTACTTC